One sample yielded the 25 T cell receptor beta chains listed below, sequenced in a study of blood T cell repertoires in COVID-19. This table comes from immunoSEQ multiplex PCR, and its TCRdb copy is limited to in-frame clones, with some not included. In the table there are around 200,000 clones, about four fifths of which are singletons. Sequencing was done on a sample of peripheral blood. The origin of the receptors is a woman in her 40s with active or convalescent COVID-19.

In its sample, this clone was seen a few times. The CDR3 bases are TGTGCCAGCAGTCCGGGGATTGGCACTGAAGCTTTCTTT. Residues: CASSPGIGTEAFF. This chain connects TRBV7-3 to TRBJ1-1; unclear D gene. Germline V lookup: CDR1 SGHTA, CDR2 FQGTGA. This CDR3 has 13 residues. The germline V and J ends were trimmed by 6 bases and 4 bases, with 12 bases remaining between them.

The rearrangement links TRBV7-9 to TRBJ2-6; TRBD2 aligns across 12 bases. Germline lookup yields CDR1 SEHNR and CDR2 FQNEAQ (reference sequence). This CDR3 contains 18 residues. The V and J ends lost 5 bases and 0 bases, in that order; junction bases with no gene match: 5. The CDR3 is CASSGGLAGGSGANVLTF. Written as DNA, the CDR3 is TGTGCCAGCAGCGGGGGACTAGCGGGCGGCTCTGGGGCCAACGTCCTGACTTTC.

A note on this clone: Within the sample, other DNA sequences also encode this same CDR3. The CDR3 loop is CASSPDSSNQPQHF. In DNA, the CDR3 is TGTGCCAGCAGCCCCGACAGTAGCAATCAGCCCCAGCATTTT. The gene calls are TRBV11-2 and TRBJ1-5; TRBD1 is a possible D gene (5 bases). Trimming shortened V by 5 bases and J by 0 bases, and 8 bases separated the two germline ends. Germline-derived CDR1 and CDR2 are SGHAT and FQNNGV. This CDR3 region has 14 residues. Using reference TRBV11-2 and TRBJ1-5 for the parts outside the CDR3, the full variable domain is EAGVAQSPRYKIIEKRQSVAFWCNPISGHATLYWYQQILGQGPKLLIQFQNNGVVDDSQLPKDRFSAERLKGVDSTLKIQPAKLEDSAVYLCASSPDSSNQPQHFGDGTRLSIL.

In this sample, this clone turned up a few times. The V call is TRBV29-1, the J call TRBJ2-7; D is undetermined. Germline V gene data show CDR1 as SQVTM and CDR2 as ANQGSEA. Trimming stripped 5 bases from V and 3 bases from J, with 14 bases between. This CDR3 is built from 13 residues. CDR3 sequence reads: CSVNFGFGYEQYF. For the CDR3, the DNA is TGCAGCGTTAATTTCGGTTTCGGCTACGAGCAGTACTTC.

This clone was observed once. V is TRBV5-5 and J is TRBJ1-2; 9 bases are shared with TRBD1. Germline V CDR1 and CDR2: SGHKS, YYEKEE (reference sequence). With V trimmed by 4 bases and J by 2 bases, 6 bases remained unmatched. This CDR3 is built from 15 residues. Here the CDR3 DNA reads TGTGCCAGCAGCCGGGGACAGGGATTGAACTATGGCTACACCTTC. Translation: CASSRGQGLNYGYTF.

This rearrangement joins TRBV7-3 to TRBJ1-2, with D possibly matching TRBD1 (5 bases). Trimming shortened V by 0 bases and J by 4 bases, and 12 bases separated the two germline ends. The CDR3 spans 15 residues. The V gene's germline CDR1 is SGHTA and CDR2 FQGTGA. CDR3 in DNA: TGTGCCAGCAGCTTAACGGGGCCCAGTATCTATGGCTACACCTTC. Residues: CASSLTGPSIYGYTF.

The count of this clone is one. The J gene is TRBJ1-2, the V gene TRBV6-5, with 7 nucleotides matching TRBD1. This CDR3 region has 14 residues. Unmatched junction bases numbered 11, after V lost 6 bases and J lost 7 bases. Germline CDR1 reads MNHEY; CDR2 reads SVGAGI. This CDR3 reads CASSRQGKGSGYTF. The DNA of the CDR3 is TGTGCCAGCAGCCGACAGGGTAAAGGGTCTGGCTACACCTTC.

The chain couples TRBV10-3 to TRBJ2-2; the match to TRBD1 covers 10 bases. Germline assignment: CDR1 ENHRY and CDR2 SYGVKD. Unmatched junction bases numbered 5, after V lost 7 bases and J lost 3 bases. There are 15 residues in the CDR3. CDR3 residues: CAIKTGTGDTGELFF. The CDR3 DNA sequence: TGTGCCATCAAGACCGGGACAGGGGACACCGGGGAGCTGTTTTTT.

The chain employs TRBV24-1 and TRBJ2-2; 8 nucleotides align to TRBD2. Germline values: CDR1 KGHDR, CDR2 SFDVKD. Trimming cost V 0 bases and J 4 bases; bases outside gene matches: 12. The length of the CDR3 is 19 residues. The CDR3 sequence: CATSDLHFSSGSGTGELFF. The CDR3 DNA is TGTGCCACCAGTGATTTGCACTTCTCCAGCGGGAGTGGCACCGGGGAGCTGTTTTTT.

The V gene is TRBV5-4, the J gene TRBJ2-7; 8 bases match TRBD2. The J segment lost 3 bases and the V segment lost 4 bases, leaving 9 bases of the junction unmatched. Germline values: CDR1 SGHNT, CDR2 YYREEE (reference sequence). CDR3 size: 15 residues. CDR3 protein: CASSPGGAGNYEQYF. In DNA form, the CDR3 reads TGTGCCAGCAGCCCCGGGGGGGCGGGAAACTACGAGCAGTACTTC.

This clone was picked up many times. The chain has TRBV6-6 and TRBJ2-3; TRBD2 might be the D (5 bases). The CDR3 is made up of 15 amino acids. Trimming cost V 5 bases and J 6 bases, with 18 bases left between them. The germline V gene encodes CDR1 MNHNY and CDR2 SVGAGI (reference sequence). The CDR3 loop reads CASSPPGNHKDTQYF. In nucleotides, the CDR3 is TGTGCCAGCAGTCCCCCGGGAAACCACAAGGATACGCAGTATTTT.

There are a few counts of this clone. In DNA, the CDR3 is TGTGCCTGTTACAGGGATACTGGGGAAAAACTGTTTTTT. Its protein product is CACYRDTGEKLFF. The chain employs TRBV30 and TRBJ1-4; TRBD1 is a possible D gene (6 bases). CDR3 length: 13 residues. The V end was cut by 6 bases, the J end by 8 bases, with 16 bases between. CDR1 and CDR2 from the germline V gene are GTSNPN and SVGIG (reference sequence).

The J gene is TRBJ2-7, the V gene TRBV5-1; 10 bases are a match to TRBD1. This CDR3 has 13 amino acids. In germline, CDR1 is SGHRS, CDR2 YFSETQ. V lost 4 bases and J lost 2; bases outside the gene matches: 0. The CDR3, as DNA: TGCGCCAGCAGCGGGACAGGGGCCTACGAGCAGTACTTC. It encodes CASSGTGAYEQYF.

This clone was observed a single time. The V gene is TRBV6-5, the J gene TRBJ2-1; 7 bases agree with TRBD1. The CDR3 is made up of 15 amino acids. The ends lost 7 bases at V and 5 bases at J; junction bases unmatched: 11. In germline, CDR1 is MNHEY, CDR2 SVGAGI. Here the CDR3 DNA reads TGTGCCAGCAATCGAGGGAAGGGGGCACACAATGAGCAGTTCTTC. Its translation: CASNRGKGAHNEQFF.

The chain links TRBV7-8 to TRBJ1-2; D not resolved. Germline V gene sequence: CDR1 SGHVS, CDR2 FQNEAQ. The CDR3 runs 13 residues. V was shortened by 4 bases and J by 1 base, with 7 bases between the two germline ends. CDR3: CASSYRSNYGYTF. The CDR3 bases are TGTGCCAGCAGCTATCGGAGTAACTATGGCTACACCTTC.

The chain is built from TRBV4-2 and TRBJ1-4; TRBD1 matches at 7 bases. CDR3 length: 15 residues. The ends lost 7 bases at V and 8 bases at J; junction bases unmatched: 13. CDR1 is LGHNA and CDR2 is YNFKEQ in the germline V gene. Written as DNA, the CDR3 is TGTGCCAGCACCCGGTTGGGGCAGGGGGAGGAAAAACTGTTTTTT. Translation: CASTRLGQGEEKLFF.

A single count supports this clone. This sequence joins TRBV18 and TRBJ1-6, with 10 nucleotides matching TRBD1. V was clipped by 3 bases and J by 10 bases; unmatched bases: 9. The CDR3 consists of 16 residues. Per the germline V gene, CDR1 is KGHSH and CDR2 is LQKENI. Here the CDR3 reads CASSPKTGTGESPLHF. The CDR3 DNA reads TGTGCCAGCTCACCCAAGACCGGGACAGGGGAGTCACCCCTCCACTTT.

The chain links TRBV4-3 to TRBJ1-2, with D possibly being TRBD1 (5 bases). Trimming removed 0 bases from V and 4 bases from J, with 15 bases in between. From germline, CDR1 is LGHNA and CDR2 YSLEER. The CDR3 is made up of 16 amino acids. The CDR3 nucleotides are TGCGCCAGCAGCCAAGATTTGACAGCGTGGAGCTATGGCTACACCTTC. Its translation: CASSQDLTAWSYGYTF.

The chain combines TRBV4-2 with TRBJ2-3; 12 bases line up with TRBD2. The CDR3 covers 16 residues. CDR1 is LGHNA, CDR2 YNFKEQ, per germline. V was pared by 0 bases and J by 6 bases, with 4 bases of the junction left unmatched. CDR3 bases: TGTGCCAGCAGCCAAGACCTAGCGGGGGGGCGGGATACGCAGTATTTT. Protein product: CASSQDLAGGRDTQYF.

The J gene is TRBJ1-1, the V gene TRBV7-9, with D perhaps TRBD1 (6 bases). V lost 8 bases, J lost 3 bases, and 16 bases lay in between. Germline loops: CDR1 SEHNR, CDR2 FQNEAQ (reference sequence). This CDR3 is 14 amino acids long. Written as DNA, the CDR3 is TGTGCCAGCCGACAGGCCAGCGGGGACACTGAAGCTTTCTTT. Residues: CASRQASGDTEAFF.

This clone was counted a few times. V usage is TRBV30 and J usage is TRBJ1-2; tentative D call: TRBD1 (6 bases). V was trimmed by 3 bases and J by 0 bases, leaving 11 bases between them. Germline CDR1 reads GTSNPN; CDR2 reads SVGIG (reference sequence). CDR3 length equals 14 residues. The CDR3 nucleotides read TGTGCCTGGAGAACTACAGGGACTAACTATGGCTACACCTTC. Protein product: CAWRTTGTNYGYTF.

This chain uses TRBV7-6 with TRBJ1-2, with 10 positions matching TRBD1. The CDR3 runs 15 residues. Germline lookup yields CDR1 SGHVS and CDR2 FNYEAQ. Germline trimming cut 1 base from V and 8 bases from J; bases unmatched to any gene: 7. The CDR3: CASSLEGQGTGGYTF. The CDR3 DNA is TGTGCCAGCAGCTTAGAGGGACAGGGGACTGGCGGCTACACCTTC.

The rearrangement links TRBV12-3 or TRBV12-4 to TRBJ1-5; 8 nucleotides align to TRBD1. V was clipped by 5 bases and J by 10 bases; unmatched bases: 7. The length of the CDR3 is 13 residues. CDR3 in amino acids: CASSGGQDRPQHF. The CDR3 DNA reads as TGTGCCAGCAGTGGGGGACAGGACAGACCCCAGCATTTT.

CDR3 sequence: CASSFWDRLNQPQHF. Here the CDR3 DNA reads TGTGCCAGCAGTTTTTGGGACAGGCTCAATCAGCCCCAGCATTTT. This sequence joins TRBV28 and TRBJ1-5, with 8 positions matching TRBD1. Per the germline V gene, CDR1 is MDHEN and CDR2 is SYDVKM. This CDR3 is 15 amino acids long. Losses at the gene ends were 3 bases for V and 3 bases for J; bases not matched to a gene: 4.

The chain uses TRBV30 and TRBJ1-5; TRBD1 agrees at 11 bases. The trim removed 1 base at V and 11 bases at J, leaving 7 bases unmatched. The CDR3 is 14 amino acids. Germline V gene data show CDR1 as GTSNPN and CDR2 as SVGIG (reference sequence). The chain's CDR3 is CAWSGGTGGRSQHF. The DNA for the CDR3 is TGTGCCTGGAGTGGAGGGACAGGGGGAAGATCCCAGCATTTT.